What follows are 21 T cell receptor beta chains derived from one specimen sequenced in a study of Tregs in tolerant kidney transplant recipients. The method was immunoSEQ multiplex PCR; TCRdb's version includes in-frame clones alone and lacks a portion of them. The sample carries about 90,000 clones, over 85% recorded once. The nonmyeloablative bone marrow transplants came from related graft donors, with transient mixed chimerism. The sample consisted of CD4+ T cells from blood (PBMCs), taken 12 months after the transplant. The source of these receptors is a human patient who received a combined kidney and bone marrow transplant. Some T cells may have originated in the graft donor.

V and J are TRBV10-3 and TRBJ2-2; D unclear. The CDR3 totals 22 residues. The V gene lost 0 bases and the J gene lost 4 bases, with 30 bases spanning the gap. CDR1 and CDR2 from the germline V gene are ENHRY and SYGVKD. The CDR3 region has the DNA TGTGCCATCAGTGAGTCGATTGTTAGTTCCCTCGCGGATCTACGCCTCACCGGGGAGCTGTTTTTT. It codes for CAISESIVSSLADLRLTGELFF.

CDR3 DNA: TGTGCCAGCAGTGAATCTCGACAGGGGGCATTCTACGAGCAGTACTTC. It codes for CASSESRQGAFYEQYF. The chain joins TRBV6-1 to TRBJ2-7; 10 nucleotides align to TRBD1. J gave up 3 bases and V 2 bases, and 7 bases lay outside the gene matches. The CDR3 has 16 residues. Germline loops: CDR1 MNHNS, CDR2 SASEGT.

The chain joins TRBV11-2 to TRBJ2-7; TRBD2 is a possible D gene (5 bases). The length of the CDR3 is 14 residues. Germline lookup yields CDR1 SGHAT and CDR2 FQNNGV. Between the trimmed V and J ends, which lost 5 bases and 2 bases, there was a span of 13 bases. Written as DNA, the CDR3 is TGTGCCAGCAGCCCTGGTCGAGGGACCTACGAGCAGTACTTC. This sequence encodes CASSPGRGTYEQYF.

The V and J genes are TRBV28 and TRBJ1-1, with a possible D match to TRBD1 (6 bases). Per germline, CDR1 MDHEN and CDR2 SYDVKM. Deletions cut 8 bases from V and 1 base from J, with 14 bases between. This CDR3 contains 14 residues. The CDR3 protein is CASLKGGTNTEAFF. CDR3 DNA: TGTGCCAGCCTTAAGGGGGGGACGAACACTGAAGCTTTCTTT.

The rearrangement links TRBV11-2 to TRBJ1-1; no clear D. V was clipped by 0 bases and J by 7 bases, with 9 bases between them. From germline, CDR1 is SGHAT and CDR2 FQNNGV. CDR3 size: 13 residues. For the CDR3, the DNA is TGTGCCAGCAGCTTAGATAGGCAGGTTGAAGCTTTCTTT. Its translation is CASSLDRQVEAFF.

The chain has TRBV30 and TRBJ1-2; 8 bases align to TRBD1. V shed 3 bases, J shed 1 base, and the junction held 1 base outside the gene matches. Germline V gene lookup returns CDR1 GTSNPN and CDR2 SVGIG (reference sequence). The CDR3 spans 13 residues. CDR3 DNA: TGTGCCTGGAGACAGGGGGTTAACTATGGCTACACCTTC. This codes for CAWRQGVNYGYTF.

Written as DNA, the CDR3 is TGTGCCAGCAGCCAAGTTGGCGGGAGGGCCCCGACCAATGAGCAGTTCTTC. It codes for CASSQVGGRAPTNEQFF. The chain combines TRBV14 with TRBJ2-1; 9 bases agree with TRBD2. This CDR3 has 17 amino acids. Trimming cost V 1 base and J 6 bases; bases outside gene matches: 10. Germline CDR1 and CDR2: SGHDN and FVKESK.

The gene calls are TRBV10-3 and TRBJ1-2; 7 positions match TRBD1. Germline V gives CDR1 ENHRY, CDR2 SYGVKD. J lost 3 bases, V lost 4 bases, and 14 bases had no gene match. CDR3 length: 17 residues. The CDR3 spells CAISVPPGQSFHYGYTF. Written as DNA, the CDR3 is TGTGCCATCAGTGTCCCTCCGGGACAGTCTTTTCACTATGGCTACACCTTC.

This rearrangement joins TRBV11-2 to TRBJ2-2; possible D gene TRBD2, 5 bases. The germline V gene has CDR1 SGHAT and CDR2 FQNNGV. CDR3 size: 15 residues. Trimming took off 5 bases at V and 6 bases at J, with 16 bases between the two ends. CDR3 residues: CASSNLASLAGELFF. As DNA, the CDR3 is TGTGCCAGCAGCAATCTAGCTTCGCTGGCCGGGGAGCTGTTTTTT.

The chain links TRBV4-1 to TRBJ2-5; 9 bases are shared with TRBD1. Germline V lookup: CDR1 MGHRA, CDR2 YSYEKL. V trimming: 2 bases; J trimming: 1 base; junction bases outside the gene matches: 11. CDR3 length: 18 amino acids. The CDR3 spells CASSQLRAGTGFQETQYF. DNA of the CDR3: TGCGCCAGCAGCCAACTCCGCGCCGGGACAGGGTTCCAAGAGACCCAGTACTTC.

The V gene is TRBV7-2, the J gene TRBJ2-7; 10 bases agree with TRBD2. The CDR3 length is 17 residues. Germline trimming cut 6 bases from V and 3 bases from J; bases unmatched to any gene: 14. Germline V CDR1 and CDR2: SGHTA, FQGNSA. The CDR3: CASSKGASGGPSYEQYF. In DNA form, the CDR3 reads TGTGCCAGCAGTAAAGGGGCTAGCGGGGGCCCAAGCTACGAGCAGTACTTC. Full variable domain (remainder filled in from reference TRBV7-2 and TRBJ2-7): GAGVSQSPSNKVTEKGKDVELRCDPISGHTALYWYRQSLGQGLEFLIYFQGNSAPDKSGLPSDRFSAERTGGSVSTLTIQRTQQEDSAVYLCASSKGASGGPSYEQYFGPGTRLTVT.

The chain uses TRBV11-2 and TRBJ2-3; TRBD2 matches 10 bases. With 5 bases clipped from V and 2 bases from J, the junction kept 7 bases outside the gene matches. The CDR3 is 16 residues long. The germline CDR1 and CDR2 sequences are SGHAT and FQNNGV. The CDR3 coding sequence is TGTGCCAGCAGCCCTTGGACTAGCGGAGTCACAGATACGCAGTATTTT. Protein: CASSPWTSGVTDTQYF.

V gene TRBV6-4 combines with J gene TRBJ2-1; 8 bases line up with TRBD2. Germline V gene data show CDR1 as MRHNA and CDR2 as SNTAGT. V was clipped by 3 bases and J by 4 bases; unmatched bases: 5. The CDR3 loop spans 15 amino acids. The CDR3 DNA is TGTGCCAGCAGTGATGAGAGCGGGGGATACAATGAGCAGTTCTTC. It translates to CASSDESGGYNEQFF.

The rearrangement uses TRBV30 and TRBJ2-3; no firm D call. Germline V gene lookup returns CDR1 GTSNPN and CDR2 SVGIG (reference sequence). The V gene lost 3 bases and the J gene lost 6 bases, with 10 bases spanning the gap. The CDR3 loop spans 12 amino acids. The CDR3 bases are TGTGCCTGGAGCCCCGGCGGTGATACGCAGTATTTT. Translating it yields CAWSPGGDTQYF.

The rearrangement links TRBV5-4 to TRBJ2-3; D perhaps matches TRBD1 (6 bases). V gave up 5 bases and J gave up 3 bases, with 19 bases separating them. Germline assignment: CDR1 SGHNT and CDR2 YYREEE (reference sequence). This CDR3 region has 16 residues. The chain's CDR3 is CASRLDRSGRTDTQYF. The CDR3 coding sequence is TGTGCCAGCAGATTAGACAGGTCCGGCCGAACAGATACGCAGTATTTT.

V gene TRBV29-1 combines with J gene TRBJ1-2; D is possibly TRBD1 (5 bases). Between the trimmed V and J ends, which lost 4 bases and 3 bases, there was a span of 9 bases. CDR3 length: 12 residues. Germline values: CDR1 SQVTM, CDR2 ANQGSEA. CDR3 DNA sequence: TGCAGCGTTGGGTGGGGGGACTATGGCTACACCTTC. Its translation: CSVGWGDYGYTF.

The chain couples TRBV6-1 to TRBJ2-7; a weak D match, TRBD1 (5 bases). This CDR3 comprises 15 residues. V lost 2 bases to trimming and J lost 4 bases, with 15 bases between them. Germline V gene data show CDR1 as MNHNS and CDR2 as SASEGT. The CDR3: CASSEQGRPDYEQYF. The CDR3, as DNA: TGTGCCAGCAGTGAACAGGGCCGGCCAGATTACGAGCAGTACTTC.

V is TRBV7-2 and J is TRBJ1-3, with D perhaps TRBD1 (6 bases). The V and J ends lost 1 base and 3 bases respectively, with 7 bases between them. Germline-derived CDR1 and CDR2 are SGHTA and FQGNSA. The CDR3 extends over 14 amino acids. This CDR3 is CASSLDRVGNTIYF. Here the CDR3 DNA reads TGTGCCAGCAGCTTAGACAGGGTTGGAAACACCATATATTTT.

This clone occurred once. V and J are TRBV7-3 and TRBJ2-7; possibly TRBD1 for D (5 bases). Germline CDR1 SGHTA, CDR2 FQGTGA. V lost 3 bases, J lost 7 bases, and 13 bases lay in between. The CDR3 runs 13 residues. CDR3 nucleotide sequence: TGTGCCAGCAGCTTCCATGGTAGGGGAGAGCAGTACTTC. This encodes CASSFHGRGEQYF. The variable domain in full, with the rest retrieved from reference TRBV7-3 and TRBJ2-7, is GAGVSQTPSNKVTEKGKYVELRCDPISGHTALYWYRQSLGQGPEFLIYFQGTGAADDSGLPNDRFFAVRPEGSVSTLKIQRTERGDSAVYLCASSFHGRGEQYFGPGTRLTVT.

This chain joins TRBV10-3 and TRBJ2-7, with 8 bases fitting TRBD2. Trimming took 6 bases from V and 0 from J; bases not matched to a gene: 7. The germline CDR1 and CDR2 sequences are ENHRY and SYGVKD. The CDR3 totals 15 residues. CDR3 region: CAIRSSGASSYEQYF. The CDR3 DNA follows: TGTGCCATCAGGAGTAGCGGGGCCAGCTCCTACGAGCAGTACTTC.

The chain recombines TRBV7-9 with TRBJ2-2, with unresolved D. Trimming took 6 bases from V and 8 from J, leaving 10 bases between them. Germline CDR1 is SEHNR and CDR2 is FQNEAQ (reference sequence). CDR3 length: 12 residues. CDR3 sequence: CASRPVEGELFF. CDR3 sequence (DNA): TGTGCCAGCAGGCCCGTAGAGGGGGAGCTGTTTTTT.